The next 5 T cell receptor beta chains were all read from a single sample in a study of Ad26.COV2.S vaccination and SARS-CoV-2 variants. The treatment denotes: roughly 20 received Ad26.COV2.S at low or high dose, single or two shots; about 5 received placebo; per-sample allocation not given. Samples were taken on day 63 after the first vaccine or placebo injection. Method: immunoSEQ multiplex PCR; TCRdb's copy keeps in-frame clones and lacks some. The data show 300,000 to 350,000 clones, roughly 90% seen once. Sequenced here: peripheral blood, sampled in a trial of Ad26.COV2.S vaccine versus placebo. The receptors come from a person aged 18 to 65 who received the Ad26.COV2.S COVID-19 vaccine or a placebo.

The chain recombines TRBV2 with TRBJ1-1; 10 bases map to TRBD1. This CDR3 has 13 residues. Per germline, CDR1 SNHLY and CDR2 FYNNEI. J lost 7 bases, V lost 5 bases, and 4 bases had no gene match. The CDR3 here is CASSTDRGIEAFF. The CDR3 region has the DNA TGTGCCAGCAGTACGGACAGGGGGATTGAAGCTTTCTTT.

This CDR3 is CASSLDLDPQETQYF. The CDR3 DNA reads as TGTGCCAGCAGCTTAGATCTCGATCCACAAGAGACCCAGTACTTC. V is TRBV11-2 and J is TRBJ2-5; D remains ambiguous. This CDR3 is built from 15 residues. Germline loops: CDR1 SGHAT, CDR2 FQNNGV. V lost 0 bases to trimming and J lost 2 bases, with 10 bases between them.

The chain joins TRBV29-1 to TRBJ2-7; no definite D call. V was shortened by 5 bases and J by 0 bases, with 8 bases between the two germline ends. The germline gives CDR1 SQVTM, CDR2 ANQGSEA. This CDR3 has 12 residues. The DNA for the CDR3 is TGCAGCGTTTGGTCAGTCTCCTACGAGCAGTACTTC. This gives the protein CSVWSVSYEQYF.

This chain connects TRBV7-6 to TRBJ2-7, with TRBD1 matching over 7 bases. Losses at the gene ends were 1 base for V and 2 bases for J; bases not matched to a gene: 8. The CDR3 is 16 residues long. Germline V gene data show CDR1 as SGHVS and CDR2 as FNYEAQ. CDR3 nucleotides: TGTGCCAGCAGCTTAGGCCAGACAGGGTCGACCTACGAGCAGTACTTC. Protein sequence: CASSLGQTGSTYEQYF.

The chain has TRBV7-2 and TRBJ2-2; TRBD1 aligns across 7 bases. Germline V gene lookup returns CDR1 SGHTA and CDR2 FQGNSA. This CDR3 contains 14 residues. V dropped 5 bases and J dropped 6; count of bases not matched to a gene: 6. In DNA, the CDR3 is TGTGCCAGCAGCAGACGACAGGGTGCCGGGGAGCTGTTTTTT. This gives the protein CASSRRQGAGELFF.